This entry concerns a single T cell receptor beta chain. The antigen is unknown. Germline V gives CDR1 SGHRS, CDR2 YFSETQ. There are 15 residues in the CDR3. The V and J ends lost 4 bases and 3 bases respectively, with 14 bases between them. The source of the sample is a study of radiotherapy plus CTLA-4 blockade in lung cancer. About the research overall: In around 17% of patients, objective responses were seen; roughly 28% had disease control.

Repertoires were generated with immunoSEQ multiplex PCR, while TCRdb's copy carries only in-frame clones and drops some. The repertoire holds approximately 44,000 clones, with around 69% as singletons. General study findings and limits: In blood, TCR clones derived from the tumor expanded after radiotherapy plus ipilimumab. The authors reported that early blood T cell clone dynamics, with interferon-beta, best predicted response.

The sample here was peripheral blood, taken from a patient treated with radiotherapy plus ipilimumab. This TCR was recovered from a human donor with non-small cell lung cancer who had stable disease on radiotherapy plus ipilimumab. The rearrangement links TRBV5-1 to TRBJ2-1; the D is unclear. CDR3 DNA sequence: TGCGCCAGCAGCCTCCAAGACCCCGTCTACAATGAGCAGTTCTTC. It yields the protein CASSLQDPVYNEQFF.